Presented here are 4 T cell receptor beta chains from one specimen sequenced in a study of patients and donors after allogeneic stem cell transplantation. MiXCR was run by TCRdb on the RT-PCR reads, yielding one entry per CDR3 protein. The table records some 160,000 distinct CDR3 sequences, 24% of them present only once. Sequenced material: blood, either unsorted or a sorted T cell fraction (not recorded which). The origin of the receptors is a human donor who was either an allogeneic HSCT recipient or a stem cell or donor lymphocyte infusion donor (not recorded which). It is not recorded whose cells these are; they may come from a transplant donor.

This clonotype came up a few times. The V call is TRBV20-1, the J call TRBJ1-1; D may be TRBD1 (6 bases). Germline CDR1 reads DFQATT; CDR2 reads SNEGSKA (reference sequence). With 2 bases removed from V and 1 base from J, the gap between germline ends came to 14 bases. CDR3 length: 15 residues. CDR3 bases: TGCAGTGCTAGATCGTTGGGGGCGCCGAACACTGAAGCTTTCTTT. It specifies CSARSLGAPNTEAFF.

The CDR3 is CASRFRQQDHSGNTIYF. For the CDR3, the DNA is TGTGCCAGCAGGTTCCGGCAGCAGGACCACTCTGGAAACACCATATATTTT. The J gene is TRBJ1-3, the V gene TRBV11-2, with no clear D. This CDR3 spans 17 amino acids. Germline values: CDR1 SGHAT, CDR2 FQNNGV. V dropped 6 bases and J dropped 0 bases, with 18 bases sitting between them.

The table lists this clonotype with a few counts. CDR3 sequence reads: CASSDMGTFYNEQFF. The CDR3 region has the DNA TGTGCCAGCAGTGATATGGGTACTTTCTACAATGAGCAGTTCTTC. The chain carries TRBV12-3 or TRBV12-4 and TRBJ2-1; D remains unclear. Trimming stripped 5 bases from V and 3 bases from J, with 14 bases between. The CDR3 sequence is 15 residues long.

This clonotype was counted only a few times. This chain joins TRBV12-3 or TRBV12-4 and TRBJ2-6; D possibly corresponds to TRBD1 (5 bases). Trimming took off 1 base at V and 5 bases at J, with 6 bases between the two ends. This CDR3 contains 14 residues. The CDR3 spells CASSLGGRANVLTF. The CDR3, as DNA: TGTGCCAGCAGTTTAGGGGGCCGGGCCAACGTCCTGACTTTC.